This T cell receptor (beta chain) was identified during a study of blood T cells in healthy people across ages. Primers used in a second PCR of roughly 6 to 11 cycles were a sample-barcoded 5' primer and a J-beta primer mix. TCRdb redid the calling of the 5' RACE reads with MiXCR, one entry per CDR3 protein. The top ten hold around a sixth of the sample, which has about 780,000 distinct CDR3 sequences, around half seen once. The TCR sequence derives from a man older than 75 in good health. Sequences were obtained from blood.

The chain's CDR3 is CASSHRTAYNEQFF. The CDR3 bases are TGTGCCAGCAGTCACCGGACAGCTTACAATGAGCAGTTCTTC. V gene TRBV6-5 combines with J gene TRBJ2-1, with D tentatively TRBD1 (6 bases). Germline V CDR1 and CDR2: MNHEY, SVGAGI. Deletions cut 5 bases from V and 4 bases from J, with 12 bases between. This CDR3 region has 14 residues.